The next 10 T cell receptor beta chains were all read from a single sample in a study of CD8 T cells in Susac syndrome. RNA, at about 0.45 to 1 ug, was reverse transcribed with random hexamers. TCRdb independently ran MiXCR on the immunoSEQ multiplex PCR reads; one entry per CDR3 protein. The table has about 200,000 distinct CDR3 sequences, about 96% seen once. Sequenced input: CD4+ T cells from PBMCs. Receptor source: a human donor with multiple sclerosis.

The chain employs TRBV5-1 and TRBJ1-2, with 7 bases fitting TRBD1. The CDR3 totals 14 residues. Germline V lookup: CDR1 SGHRS, CDR2 YFSETQ. The V and J ends lost 0 bases and 7 bases, in that order; junction bases with no gene match: 6. The CDR3 region has the DNA TGCGCCAGCAGCTTGGGACAGGGTATTGGTGGCTACACCTTC. Protein product: CASSLGQGIGGYTF.

The rearrangement joins TRBV24-1 to TRBJ2-1; D uncertain. V gave up 7 bases and J gave up 7 bases, with 7 bases separating them. Germline V lookup: CDR1 KGHDR, CDR2 SFDVKD. The length of the CDR3 is 11 residues. In DNA form, the CDR3 reads TGTGCCACCAGGGCTAGTAATGAGCAGTTCTTC. This sequence encodes CATRASNEQFF.

V gene TRBV9 combines with J gene TRBJ2-2; 7 nucleotides match TRBD2. In germline, CDR1 is SGDLS, CDR2 YYNGEE. J was trimmed by 0 bases and V by 0 bases; bases with no gene match: 8. The CDR3 length is 18 residues. The CDR3 loop is CASSVAPGGRSNTGELFF. CDR3 sequence (DNA): TGTGCCAGCAGCGTAGCCCCCGGCGGGAGATCGAACACCGGGGAGCTGTTTTTT.

The chain employs TRBV20-1 and TRBJ2-3, with D possibly TRBD1 on 6 matching bases. V was pared by 6 bases and J by 6 bases, with 13 bases between. The CDR3 length is 12 residues. Germline V lookup: CDR1 DFQATT, CDR2 SNEGSKA (reference sequence). The CDR3 region is CSAKRGLDTQYF. CDR3 nucleotide sequence: TGCAGTGCAAAAAGGGGGTTGGATACGCAGTATTTT.

V usage is TRBV20-1 and J usage is TRBJ2-1; the D gene is possibly TRBD2 (6 bases). The V gene lost 0 bases and the J gene lost 5 bases, with 11 bases spanning the gap. The CDR3 sequence is 14 residues long. Germline CDR1 is DFQATT and CDR2 is SNEGSKA (reference sequence). The CDR3 sequence: CSAREGTADNEQFF. The CDR3 DNA sequence: TGCAGTGCTAGAGAGGGGACTGCTGACAATGAGCAGTTCTTC.

The chain is built from TRBV29-1 and TRBJ1-1, with 10 bases that match TRBD1. This CDR3 has 15 residues. The junction had 6 bases not matched to a gene; V was cut back by 4 bases and J by 1 base. CDR1 SQVTM and CDR2 ANQGSEA come from the germline V gene. CDR3 amino acids: CSVGDRGKTNTEAFF. The CDR3 coding sequence is TGCAGCGTTGGGGACAGGGGCAAAACGAACACTGAAGCTTTCTTT.

This clonotype was detected only once. The chain uses TRBV2 and TRBJ1-2; D is ambiguous. Germline assignment: CDR1 SNHLY and CDR2 FYNNEI. Trimming cost V 0 bases and J 4 bases, with 9 bases left between them. The CDR3 has 14 residues. Written as DNA, the CDR3 is TGTGCCAGCAGTGAAGCGTTGGGGTTCTATGGCTACACCTTC. This gives the protein CASSEALGFYGYTF.

This chain uses TRBV7-2 with TRBJ2-2; D is perhaps TRBD2 (7 bases). Trimming took 4 bases from V and 4 from J, leaving 13 bases between them. CDR1 and CDR2 from the germline V gene are SGHTA and FQGNSA. The CDR3 sequence is 15 residues long. CDR3 in amino acids: CASSYRGEGTGELFF. The CDR3 coding sequence is TGTGCCAGCAGCTATAGGGGGGAGGGCACCGGGGAGCTGTTTTTT.

This chain links TRBV5-1 with TRBJ2-5; 7 nucleotides line up with TRBD2. Germline trimming cut 2 bases from V and 4 bases from J; bases unmatched to any gene: 5. The length of the CDR3 is 14 residues. The germline V gene has CDR1 SGHRS and CDR2 YFSETQ. CDR3 region: CASSFGGFGETQYF. CDR3 DNA sequence: TGCGCCAGCAGCTTCGGGGGGTTCGGAGAGACCCAGTACTTC.

The chain combines TRBV7-9 with TRBJ1-1; 7 positions agree with TRBD1. This CDR3 has 16 residues. Per germline, CDR1 SEHNR and CDR2 FQNEAQ (reference sequence). The J segment lost 5 bases and the V segment lost 2 bases, leaving 11 bases of the junction unmatched. Written as DNA, the CDR3 is TGTGCCAGCAGCTTAACCTCAGGGGGAGCCGGGACTGAAGCTTTCTTT. Residues: CASSLTSGGAGTEAFF.